This TCR beta chain is from a study of graft-versus-host responses after intestinal transplantation. Background on the study: Recipients across the board were started on anti-thymocyte globulin induction, then kept on tacrolimus and steroids for two to three years.

The data were produced by immunoSEQ multiplex PCR, yet TCRdb's version contains in-frame clones alone and is incomplete. The sample carries about 90,000 clones, more than 90% recorded once. This clone was picked up one time. Its antigen is unidentified. Notes on the study in general: Early post-transplant falls in HvG clones accompanied the peak levels of circulating GvH clones. Recipient marrow showed GvH clones, some seen first in ileum or blood.

This CDR3 comprises 14 residues. Deletions cut 2 bases from V and 5 bases from J, with 12 bases between. From germline, CDR1 is SGHTA and CDR2 FQGTGA. The chain is built from TRBV7-3 and TRBJ2-5; tentatively, D is TRBD1 or TRBD2 (5 bases each). The receptor comes from a human donor who received an intestinal transplant. The material was unstimulated CD4+ T cells sorted from spleen or lymph node cells, obtained before intestinal transplant. CDR3 in DNA: TGTGCCAGCAGCTTAGGGGGAGTGAGGGAGACCCAGTACTTC. Its protein product is CASSLGGVRETQYF.